This T cell receptor (beta chain) stems from a study of T cell repertoires in cytomegalovirus infection. This clonotype has just a few counts. What it recognizes is unknown. This may arise from a read error, as a much more abundant clone is one base away. The CDR3 is made up of 12 amino acids. CDR1 SGHVS and CDR2 FNYEAQ come from the germline V gene. V was shortened by 5 bases and J by 5 bases, with 6 bases between the two germline ends. MiXCR, run by TCRdb on the reads, gives a single entry per CDR3 protein. Here the sample spans some 700,000 distinct CDR3 sequences, roughly 30% being singletons. The sample in question was cultured PBMCs, obtained from culture after CMV antigen stimulation. The chain links TRBV7-6 to TRBJ2-2; unclear D gene. This sequence was found in a human donor in good health (CMV status not recorded). Some clones in this sample may be carry-over from other donors' samples. The CDR3 reads CASSRKTGELFF. The CDR3 DNA follows: TGTGCCAGCAGCCGGAAGACCGGGGAGCTGTTTTTT.